This paragraph reports one T cell receptor beta chain. Its antigen is as yet unknown. Data came from immunoSEQ multiplex PCR; TCRdb stores just in-frame clones and leaves some out. The profile shows tens of thousands of clones, approximately 82% of them singletons. This sample is part of a study of T cell clones after liver transplantation. Across the whole study: Three of eight recipients were HCV-positive; others had non-autoimmune, non-viral indications. Points from the study as a whole: The donor-reactive repertoire was only partly measurable in two subjects, lacking donor cells.

CDR3 length: 17 amino acids. V shed 4 bases, J shed 7 bases, and the junction held 11 bases outside the gene matches. Germline assignment: CDR1 ENHRY and CDR2 SYGVKD. The sequence came from a human patient who received a liver transplant. Some T cells may be provided by the graft donor. V is TRBV10-3 and J is TRBJ2-1; 12 bases fit TRBD2. Sample: CD4+ T cells from blood, taken at the 22-month timepoint. CDR3 region: CAISAATTSGSANEQFF. In nucleotides, the CDR3 is TGTGCCATCAGTGCCGCCACGACTAGCGGGAGTGCTAATGAGCAGTTCTTC.